The entry below describes one T cell receptor beta chain. Its antigen is not identified. With 6 bases clipped from V and 2 bases from J, the junction kept 4 bases outside the gene matches. This CDR3 region has 14 residues. In germline, CDR1 is SEHNR, CDR2 FQNEAQ (reference sequence). Donors had nominal health at sampling but likely had unrecorded immune exposures. The data were obtained in a study of cytomegalovirus exposure and HLA in healthy donors. Study-level findings and limits: In a later analysis, a missense DCLRE1C variant was linked to TCR beta V- and J-gene trimming.

In the PCR, 60 Vbeta and 13 Jbeta primers were used. This table comes from immunoSEQ multiplex PCR, and its TCRdb copy is limited to in-frame clones, with some not included. The data show tens of thousands of clones, just under 80% seen once. This TCR was recovered from a man aged 35-49 years in good health and CMV-seronegative. The chain uses TRBV7-9 and TRBJ2-1; TRBD1 agrees at 7 bases. The sample consisted of PBMCs. The DNA of the CDR3 is TGTGCCAGCAGTAGAGGGGGCGCCTACAATGAGCAGTTCTTC. This gives the protein CASSRGGAYNEQFF.